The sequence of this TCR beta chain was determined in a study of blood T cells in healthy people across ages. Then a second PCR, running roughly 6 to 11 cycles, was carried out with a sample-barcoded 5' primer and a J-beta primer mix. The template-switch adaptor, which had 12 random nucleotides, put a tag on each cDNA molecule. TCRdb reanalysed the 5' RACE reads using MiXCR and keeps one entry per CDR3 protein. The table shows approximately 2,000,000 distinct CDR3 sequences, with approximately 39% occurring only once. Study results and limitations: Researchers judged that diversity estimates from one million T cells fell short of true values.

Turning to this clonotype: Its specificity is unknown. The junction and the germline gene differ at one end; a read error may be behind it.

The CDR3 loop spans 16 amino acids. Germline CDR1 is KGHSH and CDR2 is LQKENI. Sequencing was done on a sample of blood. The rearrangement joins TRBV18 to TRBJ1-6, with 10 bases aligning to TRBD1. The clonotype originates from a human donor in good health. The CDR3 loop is CASSPLPGQGNSPHHF. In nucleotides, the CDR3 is TGTGCCAGCTCACCCTTACCGGGACAGGGGAATTCACCCCACCACTTT. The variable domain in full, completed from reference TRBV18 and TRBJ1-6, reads NAGVMQNPRHLVRRRGQEARLRCSPMKGHSHVYWYRQLPEEGLKFMVYLQKENIIDESGMPKERFSAEFPKEGPSILRIQQVVRGDSAAYFCASSPLPGQGNSPHHFGNGTRLTVT.